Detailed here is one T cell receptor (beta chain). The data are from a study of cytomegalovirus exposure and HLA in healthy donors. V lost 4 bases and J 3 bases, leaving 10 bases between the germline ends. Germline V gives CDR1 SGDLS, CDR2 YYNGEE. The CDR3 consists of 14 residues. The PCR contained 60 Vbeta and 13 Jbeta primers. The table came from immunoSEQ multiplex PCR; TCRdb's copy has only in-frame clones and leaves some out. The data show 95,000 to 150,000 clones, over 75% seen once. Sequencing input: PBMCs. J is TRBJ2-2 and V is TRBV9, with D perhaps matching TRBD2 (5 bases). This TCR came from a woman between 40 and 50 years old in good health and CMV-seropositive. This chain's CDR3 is CASSPQLDTGELFF. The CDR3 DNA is TGTGCCAGCAGCCCGCAACTAGACACCGGGGAGCTGTTTTTT. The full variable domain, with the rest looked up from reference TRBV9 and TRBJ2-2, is DSGVTQTPKHLITATGQRVTLRCSPRSGDLSVYWYQQSLDQGLQFLIQYYNGEERAKGNILERFSAQQFPDLHSELNLSSLELGDSALYFCASSPQLDTGELFFGEGSRLTVL.